The clone carrying this T cell receptor (beta chain) was counted a single time. In the source study's methods: Cell counts per sample came from amplifying reference gene primers. TCRdb's table, derived via immunoSEQ multiplex PCR, lists solely in-frame clones and lacks some. V and J calls and clone size come straight from that table; D and trimming were deduced from the DNA. This repertoire shows around 130,000 clones, just over 75% found once; its top ten account for 10% to 14%. This sample was taken from a study of blood T cell repertoires in COVID-19. Study in general: The United States, Italy and Spain were the sources of the acute and convalescent COVID-19 samples. PBMCs, B-cell-depleted T cells, or T cells provided the cDNA or gDNA that made up the material.

V trimming: 10 bases; J trimming: 5 bases; junction bases outside the gene matches: 11. Germline CDR1 and CDR2: MNHEY and SVGAGI. CDR3 length: 13 amino acids. The rearrangement uses TRBV6-5 and TRBJ2-7; TRBD1 matches 7 bases. The source is a human donor in a cohort sampled during active COVID-19. The specimen sequenced was peripheral blood. The CDR3 region is CATLQGNPHEQYF. CDR3 in DNA: TGTGCCACCTTACAGGGGAACCCCCACGAGCAGTACTTC.